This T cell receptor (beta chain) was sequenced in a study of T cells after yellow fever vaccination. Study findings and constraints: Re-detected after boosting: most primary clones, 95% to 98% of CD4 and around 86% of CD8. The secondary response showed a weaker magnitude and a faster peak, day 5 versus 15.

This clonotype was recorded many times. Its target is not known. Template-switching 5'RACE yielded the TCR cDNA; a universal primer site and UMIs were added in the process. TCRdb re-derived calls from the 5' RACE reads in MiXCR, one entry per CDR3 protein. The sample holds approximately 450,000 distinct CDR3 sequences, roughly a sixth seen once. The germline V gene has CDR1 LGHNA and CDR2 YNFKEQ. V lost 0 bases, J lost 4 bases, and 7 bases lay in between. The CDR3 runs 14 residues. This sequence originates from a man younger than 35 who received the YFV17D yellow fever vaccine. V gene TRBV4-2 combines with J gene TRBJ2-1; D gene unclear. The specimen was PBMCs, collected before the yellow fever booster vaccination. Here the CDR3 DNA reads TGTGCCAGCAGCCAAGATTCCAGTTACAATGAGCAGTTCTTC. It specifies CASSQDSSYNEQFF.